The rows below give T cell receptor beta chains drawn from one sample of a study of cytomegalovirus exposure and HLA in healthy donors. Produced via immunoSEQ multiplex PCR; TCRdb's table is partial and in-frame only. Among around 150,000 clones listed, roughly 87% were seen once. The sequenced material came from PBMCs. These receptors came from a woman aged 40-49 years in good health and CMV-seronegative. Each CDR3 is given without its conserved first and last residue. The D gene is left open where the match is weak.

d_call	v_call	j_call	cdr3_aa
TRBD1	TRBV6-1	TRBJ2-7	ASSDPGTGVEQY
NA	TRBV21-1	TRBJ2-7	ASKLRMGQGAHEQY
TRBD1	TRBV5-1	TRBJ2-1	ASSLTGADEQF
TRBD2	TRBV11-3	TRBJ2-1	ASSLGSGGRSLGNEQF
TRBD1	TRBV6-5	TRBJ1-2	ASSYLAGGDSGYA
NA	TRBV16	TRBJ2-3	ASSHSGADTQY
NA	TRBV6-5	TRBJ2-5	ASRPSSVVETQY
NA	TRBV2	TRBJ2-7	ASSRGPAEGDEQY
NA	TRBV2	TRBJ1-2	ASSEGFSGGRNYGYT
TRBD1	TRBV2	TRBJ1-1	ASTLDRGNTEAF
NA	TRBV28	TRBJ2-7	ASRQTVYEQY
NA	TRBV4-1	NA	ASSQGPGRDYEQY
NA	TRBV7-9	TRBJ1-3	SSSLTTGNTIY